Included here is one T cell receptor beta chain sequence, with context. The antigen is unknown. Libraries were prepared by immunoSEQ multiplex PCR; TCRdb keeps only in-frame clonotypes and omits some of them. Here the sample spans some 9,400 clones, 95% to 98% being singletons. The data are from a study of T cells after posttransplantation cyclophosphamide. Study-wide results and caveats: Tissue-infiltrating T cells from skin or gut overlapped little with blood T cells. Donor CD8+ memory clones often dominated recipient blood repertoires at later times.

Cells defined as naive were viable CD3+CD4+ or CD3+CD8+ and CCR7+CD45RA+CD45RO-CD95-CD27+CD28+. Peripheral blood was collected from the related graft donor on the marrow donation day. With 4 bases clipped from V and 2 bases from J, the junction kept 11 bases outside the gene matches. The CDR3 extends over 18 amino acids. Germline CDR1 reads SGHTS; CDR2 reads YDEGEE. Sequencing was done on a sample of naive CD4+ T cells sorted from PBMCs. The receptor comes from a woman aged 55-70 years in good health, CMV-negative, and a related stem cell transplant donor. This chain joins TRBV5-8 and TRBJ2-5; 13 bases agree with TRBD2. The CDR3 sequence is CASSGQTSGGPYQETQYF. The DNA of the CDR3 is TGTGCCAGCAGCGGTCAGACTAGCGGGGGGCCCTATCAAGAGACCCAGTACTTC.